The rows below give T cell receptor beta chains drawn from one sample of a study of blood T cell repertoires in COVID-19. Generated by immunoSEQ multiplex PCR, the TCRdb table keeps only in-frame clones and is missing some. The sample yields roughly 250,000 clones, under 90% seen once. Specimen: peripheral blood. All receptors derive from a human donor in a cohort sampled during active COVID-19. CDR3s include the opening cysteine and the closing phenylalanine or tryptophan. The order of the fields is clone size, V gene, D gene, J gene, CDR3 protein, CDR3 DNA. The D gene is left open where the match is weak. Where a row states a size, it is once, few, many or the class of an expanded clone; other rows omit it.

>.|TRBV5-1|.|TRBJ2-3
CASSWGGDTQYF
TGCGCCAGCAGCTGGGGGGGCGATACGCAGTATTTT
>.|TRBV10-1|TRBD1|TRBJ2-1
CASRPDRGSYNEQFF
TGCGCCAGCAGGCCGGACAGGGGCTCCTACAATGAGCAGTTCTTC
>.|TRBV18|.|TRBJ1-5
CASSPQGGGPDQPQHF
TGTGCCAGCTCACCACAAGGCGGGGGCCCGGATCAGCCCCAGCATTTT
>.|TRBV2|TRBD1|TRBJ2-1
CASQGALANNEQFF
TGTGCCAGCCAGGGGGCCTTAGCAAACAATGAGCAGTTCTTC
>.|TRBV7-8|TRBD1|TRBJ2-5
CASSLLGTGTQETQYF
TGTGCCAGCAGCTTATTGGGGACAGGGACCCAAGAGACCCAGTACTTC
>.|TRBV11-2|TRBD1|TRBJ2-7
CASSLDRTGGEQYF
TGTGCCAGCAGCTTAGATCGGACAGGTGGCGAGCAGTACTTC
>.|TRBV25-1|.|TRBJ1-4
CASSAGLSQVGKLFF
TGTGCCAGCAGTGCTGGACTATCCCAGGTCGGAAAACTGTTTTTT
>.|TRBV10-3|TRBD1|TRBJ1-6
CAIREGTVDLEPLHF
TGTGCCATCCGAGAGGGGACAGTGGATTTGGAACCCCTCCACTTT
>.|TRBV7-2|TRBD1|TRBJ2-2
CASSLGYRGARDTGELFF
TGTGCCAGCAGCTTAGGATACAGGGGGGCACGAGACACCGGGGAGCTGTTTTTT
>.|TRBV27|TRBD2|TRBJ2-7
CASSLSLGRDYEQYF
TGTGCCAGCAGTTTATCCCTAGGGAGGGACTACGAGCAGTACTTC
>.|TRBV18|TRBD2|TRBJ2-1
CASSNLAVSSYNEQFF
TGTGCCAGCTCAAACCTAGCGGTGAGCTCCTACAATGAGCAGTTCTTC
>.|TRBV10-3|TRBD1|TRBJ1-4
CATRDSQTTNEKLFF
TGTGCCACCCGGGACAGCCAAACAACTAATGAAAAACTGTTTTTT
>.|TRBV19|.|TRBJ2-5
CASSALDSQETQYF
TGTGCCAGTAGTGCTCTGGACAGCCAAGAGACCCAGTACTTC
>.|TRBV27|TRBD2|TRBJ2-5
CASSFKRGGPETQYF
TGTGCCAGCAGTTTCAAGCGGGGGGGCCCCGAGACCCAGTACTTC
>.|TRBV5-1|.|TRBJ1-2
CASTQDNYGYTF
TGCGCCAGCACCCAGGATAACTATGGCTACACCTTC
>.|TRBV28|TRBD2|TRBJ2-1
CASSPSRGVYNEQFF
TGTGCCAGCAGTCCCTCCCGGGGGGTCTACAATGAGCAGTTCTTC
>.|TRBV29-1|.|TRBJ1-2
CSVDTGPGVEANYGYTF
TGCAGCGTTGATACCGGGCCAGGGGTAGAGGCTAACTATGGCTACACCTTC
>.|TRBV29-1|TRBD1|TRBJ2-7
CSVGGTGQSEQYF
TGCAGCGTTGGAGGGACAGGGCAGTCCGAGCAGTACTTC
>.|TRBV7-9|TRBD1|TRBJ2-6
CAGQDLSGANVLTF
TGCGCTGGACAGGACCTCTCTGGGGCCAACGTCCTGACTTTC
>once|TRBV19|.|TRBJ2-2
CASSRSSSTGELFF
TGTGCCAGTAGTCGGTCTAGTAGTACCGGGGAGCTGTTTTTT
>few|TRBV11-2|.|TRBJ2-7
CASSLAAAGGSYEQYF
TGTGCCAGCAGCTTAGCGGCGGCAGGGGGGTCCTACGAGCAGTACTTC
>.|TRBV7-8|.|TRBJ1-2
CASSLGGRDGYTF
TGTGCCAGCAGCTTAGGCGGGAGGGATGGCTACACCTTC
>.|TRBV3-1/TRBV3-2|TRBD2|TRBJ2-1
CASSQVGGTSGYNEQFF
TGTGCCAGCAGCCAAGTAGGAGGGACTAGCGGCTACAATGAGCAGTTCTTC
>.|TRBV7-2|TRBD1|TRBJ1-2
CASSLAFDRGNSGYTF
TGTGCCAGCAGCTTAGCGTTCGACAGGGGTAACTCTGGCTACACCTTC
>few|TRBV6-4|.|TRBJ1-5
CASSDSPENQPQHF
TGTGCCAGCAGTGACTCGCCAGAAAATCAGCCCCAGCATTTT
>.|TRBV2|TRBD1|TRBJ2-1
CASLDRGVYNEQFF
TGTGCCAGCCTGGACAGGGGTGTGTACAATGAGCAGTTCTTC
>.|TRBV28|TRBD1|TRBJ1-2
CASTRDRTTYGYTF
TGTGCCAGCACTAGGGACAGGACAACCTATGGCTACACCTTC
>.|TRBV28|TRBD1|TRBJ1-1
CASYPQGRTEAFF
TGTGCCAGCTACCCACAGGGGCGTACTGAAGCTTTCTTT
>.|TRBV27|TRBD1|TRBJ1-5
CASRDYRGPNQPQHF
TGTGCCAGCAGGGATTACAGGGGGCCCAATCAGCCCCAGCATTTT
>once|TRBV24-1|TRBD2|TRBJ2-3
CATSPGLAAYTDTQYF
TGTGCCACCAGTCCGGGACTAGCAGCATACACAGATACGCAGTATTTT
>.|TRBV7-8|TRBD1|TRBJ1-4
CASTDRGQLPNEKLFF
TGTGCCAGCACCGACAGGGGTCAGCTCCCTAATGAAAAACTGTTTTTT
>.|TRBV7-2|TRBD2|TRBJ2-1
CASSQGLAAYNEQFF
TGTGCCAGCAGCCAGGGACTAGCAGCCTACAATGAGCAGTTCTTC
>.|TRBV18|.|TRBJ1-3
CASSPGKRPQGSHTIYF
TGTGCCAGCTCACCGGGCAAGCGACCCCAGGGTTCTCACACCATATATTTT